This T cell receptor (beta chain) stems from a study of blood T cell repertoires in COVID-19. Study-level information: The origin of the acute and convalescent COVID-19 samples was the United States, Italy and Spain. T cells, B-cell-depleted T cells, or PBMCs provided the cDNA or gDNA that served as material.

CDR1 is SNHLY, CDR2 FYNNEI, per germline. The CDR3 extends over 14 amino acids. V lost 5 bases and J 5 bases, leaving 13 bases between the germline ends. The authors' processing: Using reference gene primer amplification, nucleated cell counts were estimated. Using immunoSEQ multiplex PCR, the repertoire was profiled, and TCRdb retains in-frame clones only, with some absent. Clone size and V and J calls were adopted from that table, with D and trimming inferred from the DNA. The sample has tens of thousands of clones; 90% to 95% are singletons. The chain has TRBV2 and TRBJ2-1, with no clear D. The sequence derives from a man between 35 and 55 years old with COVID-19, enrolled during active disease. Sequenced: peripheral blood. CDR3 DNA: TGTGCCAGCAGTACCCCGAGAATCGACAATGAGCAGTTCTTC. Its translation is CASSTPRIDNEQFF.